This entry describes one TCR beta chain. Its specificity is unknown. This specimen comes from a study of cytomegalovirus exposure and HLA in healthy donors. Overall study findings and caveats: The authors later found TCR association rates varying by HLA locus, with DRB1 most and HLA-C fewest.

Germline CDR1 and CDR2: LNHDA and SQIVND (reference sequence). Trimming removed 3 bases from V and 6 bases from J, with 15 bases in between. This CDR3 region has 15 residues. The PCR was carried out with 60 Vbeta primers and 13 Jbeta primers. TCRdb keeps only in-frame clones here, not all; method: immunoSEQ multiplex PCR. The sample's table shows some 150,000 clones. Everyone who donated was a healthy bone marrow donor. The source is a woman between 18 and 30 years old in good health and CMV-seronegative. Sequenced sample: PBMCs. V is TRBV19 and J is TRBJ1-5; tentatively, D is TRBD1 (6 bases). DNA for the CDR3: TGTGCCAGTAGTATCGGGACATTCATGCCTCAGCCCCAGCATTTT. It translates to CASSIGTFMPQPQHF.